This entry lists 16 T cell receptor beta chains sequenced from one sample in a study of blood T cell repertoires in COVID-19. Data came from immunoSEQ multiplex PCR; TCRdb stores just in-frame clones and leaves some out. The sample has 360,000 or so clones; 87% are singletons. Input material: PBMCs or T cells enriched from blood (not recorded which). Receptors originate from a woman aged 30 to 39 who had recovered from COVID-19.

V and J are TRBV5-6 and TRBJ2-3, with TRBD1 matching 7 bases. The CDR3 is 15 residues long. Per the germline V gene, CDR1 is SGHDT and CDR2 is YYEEEE. V lost 4 bases to trimming and J lost 0 bases; unmatched junction nucleotides: 5. CDR3 residues: CASSPWDRSTDTQYF. The CDR3 DNA reads TGTGCCAGCAGCCCGTGGGACAGAAGCACAGATACGCAGTATTTT.

The J gene is TRBJ2-7, the V gene TRBV2; maybe TRBD1 (6 bases). This CDR3 is 13 amino acids long. Germline CDR1 reads SNHLY; CDR2 reads FYNNEI. The germline V and J ends were trimmed by 9 bases and 0 bases, with 12 bases remaining between them. CDR3 in DNA: TGTGCCAGTAAGACAGGAGACTCCTACGAGCAGTACTTC. Its protein is CASKTGDSYEQYF.

This clone was seen a single time. The V and J genes are TRBV10-2 and TRBJ2-7; D gene unclear. CDR1 is WSHSY and CDR2 is SAAADI in the germline V gene. The V end lost 4 bases, the J end lost 6 bases, and 13 bases lay between the germline ends. The CDR3 has 13 residues. The CDR3 loop reads CASSGSLFSEQYF. Written as DNA, the CDR3 is TGCGCCAGCAGTGGGTCCCTATTTAGCGAGCAGTACTTC.

This clone was recorded a few times. The genes are TRBV5-4 and TRBJ1-1; 10 bases align to TRBD1. V gave up 4 bases and J gave up 10 bases; unmatched junction bases: 10. CDR3 size: 14 residues. CDR1 SGHNT and CDR2 YYREEE come from the germline V gene (reference sequence). In nucleotides, the CDR3 is TGTGCCAGCAGCCTGACAGGGGGCAATTCCCCAGCTTTCTTT. This encodes CASSLTGGNSPAFF. Looking up the rest from reference TRBV5-4 and TRBJ1-1 gives the full variable domain: ETGVTQSPTHLIKTRGQQVTLRCSSQSGHNTVSWYQQALGQGPQFIFQYYREEENGRGNFPPRFSGLQFPNYSSELNVNALELDDSALYLCASSLTGGNSPAFFGQGTRLTVV.

This clone was recorded once. The gene calls are TRBV14 and TRBJ2-5, with 11 bases matching TRBD2. Losses at the gene ends were 0 bases for V and 5 bases for J; bases not matched to a gene: 8. The CDR3 is 17 residues long. Germline V gene lookup returns CDR1 SGHDN and CDR2 FVKESK. The CDR3 DNA sequence: TGTGCCAGCAGCCAAGATTATCTAGCGGGAGGTCTGGAGACCCAGTACTTC. It codes for CASSQDYLAGGLETQYF. The full variable domain, completed using reference TRBV14 and TRBJ2-5, is EAGVTQFPSHSVIEKGQTVTLRCDPISGHDNLYWYRRVMGKEIKFLLHFVKESKQDESGMPNNRFLAERTGGTYSTLKVQPAELEDSGVYFCASSQDYLAGGLETQYFGPGTRLLVL.

This clone was recorded only once. The chain has TRBV21-1 and TRBJ1-2; TRBD1, the table's D call, was not compared with the DNA. TRBV21-1 represents a pseudogene. CDR3 length: 15 amino acids. CDR3 loop: CASSKTPSVNYGYTF. The CDR3 DNA is TGTGCCAGCAGCAAAACCCCCTCAGTTAACTATGGCTACACCTTC.

The chain is built from TRBV10-3 and TRBJ2-3; 8 bases align to TRBD1. The CDR3 has 15 residues. Germline V lookup: CDR1 ENHRY, CDR2 SYGVKD. V shed 0 bases, J shed 8 bases, and the junction held 7 bases outside the gene matches. The CDR3 here is CAISESGQVGGTQYF. For the CDR3, the DNA is TGTGCCATCAGTGAGTCGGGACAGGTGGGAGGTACGCAGTATTTT.

The V call is TRBV11-2, the J call TRBJ2-2; TRBD2 might be the D (6 bases). Germline loops: CDR1 SGHAT, CDR2 FQNNGV. V was pared by 4 bases and J by 4 bases, with 16 bases between. The CDR3 runs 16 residues. CDR3 residues: CASSWGSSGGTGELFF. The CDR3 DNA is TGTGCCAGCAGCTGGGGATCGTCCGGGGGCACCGGGGAGCTGTTTTTT.

This clone was seen a handful of times. V is TRBV5-1 and J is TRBJ1-2; 10 nucleotides match TRBD1. Trimming cost V 3 bases and J 6 bases; bases outside gene matches: 14. From germline, CDR1 is SGHRS and CDR2 YFSETQ. The CDR3 spans 17 residues. CDR3 bases: TGCGCCAGCAGCTCGCAACCTTTGGGACAGGGGAAGGATGGCTACACCTTC. Encoded protein: CASSSQPLGQGKDGYTF.

The V gene is TRBV24-1, the J gene TRBJ2-1; 7 bases map to TRBD2. The CDR3 loop spans 15 amino acids. V shed 3 bases, J shed 4 bases, and the junction held 5 bases outside the gene matches. Germline CDR1 and CDR2: KGHDR and SFDVKD. DNA of the CDR3: TGTGCCACCAGTGATCTTGGGACTACTTACAATGAGCAGTTCTTC. Encoded protein: CATSDLGTTYNEQFF.

In this sample, this clone turned up a few times. The chain carries TRBV11-1 and TRBJ2-5; possible D gene TRBD2, 5 bases. Germline V gene lookup returns CDR1 SGHAT and CDR2 FQDESV (reference sequence). Trimming took 1 base from V and 2 from J, leaving 8 bases between them. This CDR3 has 14 residues. The CDR3 reads CASSLGGSQETQYF. CDR3 sequence (DNA): TGTGCCAGCAGCTTAGGCGGGTCTCAAGAGACCCAGTACTTC.

The rearrangement uses TRBV7-8 and TRBJ1-1; possible D gene TRBD1, 6 bases. The V gene's germline CDR1 is SGHVS and CDR2 FQNEAQ. Deletions cut 3 bases from V and 3 bases from J, with 17 bases between. The CDR3 covers 16 residues. DNA of the CDR3: TGTGCCAGCAGCTTCGGTCGGCAGGGGAAATACACTGAAGCTTTCTTT. Amino acid sequence: CASSFGRQGKYTEAFF.

The V gene is TRBV6-2 or TRBV6-3, the J gene TRBJ2-7; 9 nucleotides line up with TRBD2. The CDR3 contains 15 residues. V was clipped by 4 bases and J by 3 bases; unmatched bases: 7. Germline assignment: CDR1 MNHEY and CDR2 SVGEGT. As DNA, the CDR3 is TGTGCCAGCAGTTCCCCTAGCGGGATACTCTACGAGCAGTACTTC. This codes for CASSSPSGILYEQYF.

The chain recombines TRBV5-5 with TRBJ2-1; possibly TRBD1 for D (6 bases). Germline V gene lookup returns CDR1 SGHKS and CDR2 YYEKEE (reference sequence). The V and J ends lost 4 bases and 9 bases respectively, with 11 bases between them. The CDR3 totals 12 residues. CDR3 region: CASSLRGREQFF. DNA of the CDR3: TGTGCCAGCAGCCTCAGGGGTCGTGAGCAGTTCTTC.

This chain connects TRBV7-9 to TRBJ2-1; 9 nucleotides align to TRBD2. Germline V gene sequence: CDR1 SEHNR, CDR2 FQNEAQ (reference sequence). There are 14 residues in the CDR3. V shed 3 bases and J 7 bases; nucleotides not matched to a gene: 4. The CDR3 loop reads CASSLRLAVNEQFF. The DNA for the CDR3 is TGTGCCAGCAGCTTGAGACTAGCGGTGAATGAGCAGTTCTTC.

This clone was seen a handful of times. CDR3 loop: CASIDPSGSNEQFF. CDR3 nucleotide sequence: TGCGCCAGCATCGACCCCAGCGGGAGCAATGAGCAGTTCTTC. V usage is TRBV5-1 and J usage is TRBJ2-1; 8 bases agree with TRBD2. This CDR3 is built from 14 residues. Germline trimming cut 6 bases from V and 6 bases from J; bases unmatched to any gene: 8. Per germline, CDR1 SGHRS and CDR2 YFSETQ.